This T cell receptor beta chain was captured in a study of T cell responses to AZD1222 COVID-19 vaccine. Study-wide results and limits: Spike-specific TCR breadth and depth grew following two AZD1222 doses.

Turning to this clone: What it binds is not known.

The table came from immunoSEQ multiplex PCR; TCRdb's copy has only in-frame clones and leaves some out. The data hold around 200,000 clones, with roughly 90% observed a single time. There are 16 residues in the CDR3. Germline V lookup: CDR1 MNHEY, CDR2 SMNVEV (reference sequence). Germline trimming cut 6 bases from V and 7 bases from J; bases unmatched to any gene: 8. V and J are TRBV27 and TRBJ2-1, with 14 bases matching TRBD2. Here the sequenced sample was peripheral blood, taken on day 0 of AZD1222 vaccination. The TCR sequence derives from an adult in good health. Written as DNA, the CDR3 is TGTGCCAGCAGAAAAGCCGGACTAGCGGGAGGAAATGAGCAGTTCTTC. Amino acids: CASRKAGLAGGNEQFF.